The next 25 T cell receptor beta chains were all read from a single sample in a study of early T cells in non-severe SARS-CoV-2 infection. Each CDR3 protein gets one entry after TCRdb re-called the 5' RACE reads with MiXCR. The sample lists roughly 53,000 distinct CDR3 sequences, about 10% seen once, with about 4.3% in the top ten. Specimen: whole blood. The receptors were sampled from an adult who was a healthcare worker with PCR-confirmed SARS-CoV-2 infection or an uninfected control (not recorded which).

Judged by abundance, this clonotype is medium-sized. At one of its ends the junction is not consistent with the germline gene, which may arise from a read error. This rearrangement joins TRBV20-1 to TRBJ1-1; TRBD1 matches at 9 bases. The CDR3 has 13 amino acids. The germline CDR1 and CDR2 sequences are DFQATT and SNEGSKA (reference sequence). CDR3: CSVRQGENTEAFF. In DNA, the CDR3 is TGCAGTGTTAGACAGGGGGAGAACACTGAAGCTTTCTTT.

This clonotype was seen ten or more times. The chain links TRBV15 to TRBJ2-5; no firm D call. Trimming removed 1 base at V and 5 bases at J, with 8 bases between. The CDR3 has 13 amino acids. Germline values: CDR1 LNHNV, CDR2 YYDKDF (reference sequence). The CDR3 reads CATSRGGGETQYF. The CDR3, as DNA: TGTGCCACCAGCAGAGGTGGCGGTGAGACCCAGTACTTC.

The CDR3 here is CASSPLYRKETQYF. CDR3 DNA sequence: TGTGCCAGCAGCCCCTTGTACAGAAAAGAGACCCAGTACTTC. The V gene is TRBV3-1, the J gene TRBJ2-5; D gene uncertain. Trimming removed 4 bases from V and 3 bases from J, with 12 bases in between. The CDR3 contains 14 residues. Germline V lookup: CDR1 LGHDT, CDR2 YNNKEL (reference sequence).

This chain joins TRBV5-4 and TRBJ2-1; the match to TRBD2 covers 12 bases. The V segment lost 4 bases and the J segment 5 bases; nucleotides outside the gene matches: 4. The CDR3 totals 15 residues. Germline V gene data show CDR1 as SGHNT and CDR2 as YYREEE (reference sequence). CDR3 bases: TGTGCCAGCAGCCTGACTAGCGGGGGTAACAATGAGCAGTTCTTC. Residues: CASSLTSGGNNEQFF.

This clonotype was recorded many times. The rearrangement links TRBV6-4 to TRBJ2-3, with 10 nucleotides matching TRBD2. Germline CDR1 is MRHNA and CDR2 is SNTAGT. J lost 3 bases, V lost 0 bases, and 3 bases had no gene match. The CDR3 is 16 amino acids. DNA of the CDR3: TGTGCCAGCAGTGACTCAAGCGGGGGGGCGACAGATACGCAGTATTTT. Protein: CASSDSSGGATDTQYF.

This clonotype was seen more than once but under ten times. At one of its ends the junction is not consistent with the germline gene, which may arise from a read error. V gene TRBV28 combines with J gene TRBJ2-4; the D gene is possibly TRBD2 (6 bases). The CDR3 totals 11 residues. Germline V lookup: CDR1 MDHEN, CDR2 SYDVKM. The CDR3 bases are TGTGCCAGCAGTTCCCAAGGGACTGAAAGATTC. Its protein product is CASSSQGTERF.

In nucleotides, the CDR3 is TGCAGTGCTAGAGATCGGTCGTTGAGGACAGATACGCAGTATTTT. Its translation is CSARDRSLRTDTQYF. The V call is TRBV20-1, the J call TRBJ2-3; D gene ambiguous. Germline CDR1 and CDR2: DFQATT and SNEGSKA (reference sequence). Trimming removed 0 bases at V and 3 bases at J, with 13 bases between. CDR3 length: 15 amino acids.

This clonotype has at least ten counts. V usage is TRBV5-1 and J usage is TRBJ1-1; 7 nucleotides match TRBD1. V shed 3 bases and J 4 bases; nucleotides not matched to a gene: 12. The CDR3 length is 16 residues. The germline V gene encodes CDR1 SGHRS and CDR2 YFSETQ. As DNA, the CDR3 is TGCGCCAGCAGCTCCGATCCAGGGGGGACGGCCACTGAAGCTTTCTTT. It yields the protein CASSSDPGGTATEAFF.

This clonotype was detected many times. The V gene is TRBV11-2, the J gene TRBJ2-2; 11 bases agree with TRBD1. V gave up 0 bases and J gave up 3 bases; unmatched junction bases: 3. The CDR3 contains 17 residues. CDR1 is SGHAT and CDR2 is FQNNGV in the germline V gene. The CDR3 DNA reads TGTGCCAGCAGCTTAGAGAGGACAGGGGGCTACACCGGGGAGCTGTTTTTT. Amino acid sequence: CASSLERTGGYTGELFF.

This clonotype was counted ten times or more. This chain connects TRBV12-3 or TRBV12-4 to TRBJ2-3; TRBD2 might be the D (6 bases). With 3 bases removed from V and 4 bases from J, the gap between germline ends came to 11 bases. The length of the CDR3 is 14 residues. CDR3 nucleotides: TGTGCCAGCAGTTTTCTTCTAGCGTCAGATACGCAGTATTTT. Translating it yields CASSFLLASDTQYF.

The table lists this clonotype with many counts. This sequence joins TRBV3-2 and TRBJ1-1. TRBV3-2 is listed as a pseudogene. The CDR3 length is 15 residues. CDR3 DNA: TGTGCCAGCAGCCAAGTTCGGGGTATGCTTACTGAAGCTTTCTTT. It yields the protein CASSQVRGMLTEAFF.

The V and J genes are TRBV15 and TRBJ2-4; D may correspond to TRBD1 or TRBD2 (5 bases each). The CDR3 spans 15 residues. The germline V and J ends were trimmed by 8 bases and 0 bases, with 14 bases remaining between them. Germline-derived CDR1 and CDR2 are LNHNV and YYDKDF (reference sequence). CDR3 DNA sequence: TGTGCCACCGGGGGAAACCCCTTAGCCAAAAACATTCAGTACTTC. It translates to CATGGNPLAKNIQYF.

This clonotype was recorded at least ten times. The genes are TRBV20-1 and TRBJ2-1, with unresolved D. V lost 3 bases, J lost 4 bases, and 13 bases lay in between. CDR3 length: 14 residues. CDR1 and CDR2 (germline): DFQATT, SNEGSKA (reference sequence). The CDR3 loop reads CSARAGSAYNEQFF. The CDR3 bases are TGCAGTGCTAGGGCTGGCTCAGCATACAATGAGCAGTTCTTC.

This clonotype appeared many times. The junction departs from the called germline gene at one end, perhaps through a read error. V and J are TRBV19 and TRBJ2-1, with D possibly called TRBD1 or TRBD2 (6 bases each). The CDR3 covers 15 residues. Germline CDR1 and CDR2: LNHDA and SQIVND (reference sequence). In nucleotides, the CDR3 is TGTGCCAGTAGTATAGATAACGGGCGGGACAACGAGCAGTTCTTC. Translating gives CASSIDNGRDNEQFF. The full variable domain, with the rest looked up from reference TRBV19 and TRBJ2-1, is DGGITQSPKYLFRKEGQNVTLSCEQNLNHDAMYWYRQDPGQGLRLIYYSQIVNDFQKGDIAEGYSVSREKKESFPLTVTSAQKNPTAFYLCASSIDNGRDNEQFFGPGTRLTVL.

This clonotype was detected ten times or more. CDR3 DNA: TGTGCCACCCAGACTAGCGGGAGAGGTGAGCAGTTCTTC. It yields the protein CATQTSGRGEQFF. The chain combines TRBV12-3 or TRBV12-4 with TRBJ2-1; 12 bases agree with TRBD2. V dropped 10 bases and J dropped 9; count of bases not matched to a gene: 7. The CDR3 totals 13 residues.

This clonotype was seen at least ten times. This chain joins TRBV18 and TRBJ2-3, with D unresolved. Germline V CDR1 and CDR2: KGHSH, LQKENI. The CDR3 spans 14 residues. V lost 2 bases, J lost 11 bases, and 17 bases lay in between. CDR3 sequence (DNA): TGTGCCAGCTCACCAAGATCAAGAGCTCCTGGGCAGTATTTT. This sequence encodes CASSPRSRAPGQYF.

This clonotype occurred many times. The chain couples TRBV5-4 to TRBJ2-2, with 8 bases aligning to TRBD1. Per the germline V gene, CDR1 is SGHNT and CDR2 is YYREEE (reference sequence). The V gene end was trimmed by 1 base and the J gene end by 7 bases; junction bases not matched to a gene: 12. This CDR3 contains 17 residues. Here the CDR3 DNA reads TGTGCCAGCAGCTTGTTTTTACAGGGGGGCCGTGTCGGGGAGCTGTTTTTT. Translation gives CASSLFLQGGRVGELFF.

The chain uses TRBV3-1 and TRBJ1-1; D gene uncertain. Trimming stripped 4 bases from V and 11 bases from J, with 14 bases between. Germline CDR1 reads LGHDT; CDR2 reads YNNKEL (reference sequence). This CDR3 is built from 12 residues. The CDR3 nucleotides read TGTGCCAGCAGCCCCGGGTCGGCTTCGGCTTTCTTT. Its translation: CASSPGSASAFF.

This clonotype was seen ten or more times. V is TRBV20-1 and J is TRBJ2-7; TRBD2 might be the D (6 bases). Germline V gives CDR1 DFQATT, CDR2 SNEGSKA (reference sequence). The CDR3 has 12 amino acids. Trimming removed 3 bases at V and 0 bases at J, with 6 bases between. CDR3 region: CSASGSSYEQYF. The CDR3 DNA reads TGCAGTGCTAGCGGGAGCTCCTACGAGCAGTACTTC.

This clonotype was observed at least ten times. V and J are TRBV9 and TRBJ2-2; D unresolved. The CDR3 runs to 13 residues. V lost 0 bases to trimming and J lost 7 bases, with 7 bases between them. CDR1 and CDR2 from the germline V gene are SGDLS and YYNGEE. The CDR3 reads CASSVAAGGELFF. The CDR3 bases are TGTGCCAGCAGCGTAGCGGCCGGCGGGGAGCTGTTTTTT.

A word on this clonotype: Just one base apart from a much larger clone, this may be a read error. CDR3 bases: TGTGCCAGCAGCCACCTGACTAGCGGGAGAGATGAGCAGTACTTC. This translates into CASSHLTSGRDEQYF. The rearrangement uses TRBV7-2 and TRBJ2-7; 12 bases agree with TRBD2. Germline V gene data show CDR1 as SGHTA and CDR2 as FQGNSA. This CDR3 comprises 15 residues. V was clipped by 5 bases and J by 7 bases; unmatched bases: 9.

The chain recombines TRBV10-3 with TRBJ1-6; tentatively, D is TRBD1 (5 bases). Trimming removed 0 bases at V and 7 bases at J, with 10 bases between. Germline lookup yields CDR1 ENHRY and CDR2 SYGVKD. This CDR3 has 15 residues. The CDR3 sequence: CAISESGLNNSPLHF. CDR3 in DNA: TGTGCCATCAGTGAGTCGGGACTGAACAATTCACCCCTCCACTTT.

This clonotype was counted at least ten times. The rearrangement links TRBV2 to TRBJ1-6; D is uncertain. Looked up from germline, CDR1 is SNHLY and CDR2 is FYNNEI. The germline V and J ends were trimmed by 5 bases and 7 bases, with 15 bases remaining between them. The CDR3 has 15 residues. The CDR3 sequence: CASSRDRINNSPLHF. The DNA for the CDR3 is TGTGCCAGCAGTAGGGATAGAATCAACAATTCACCCCTCCACTTT.

The genes are TRBV11-3 and TRBJ1-6; D uncertain. This CDR3 is built from 13 residues. Trimming shortened V by 8 bases and J by 7 bases, and 12 bases separated the two germline ends. CDR1 is SGHNT, CDR2 YENEEA, per germline. DNA for the CDR3: TGTGCCAGCGGTACCGCCCCAAATTCACCCCTCCACTTT. Protein sequence: CASGTAPNSPLHF.

This clonotype was recorded many times. The chain carries TRBV5-6 and TRBJ2-7, with 12 bases fitting TRBD2. Germline CDR1 reads SGHDT; CDR2 reads YYEEEE. V was clipped by 0 bases and J by 0 bases; unmatched bases: 4. The CDR3 runs to 17 residues. The CDR3 DNA follows: TGTGCCAGCAGCTTGGCCGCTAGCGGGGGGGACTCCTACGAGCAGTACTTC. It translates to CASSLAASGGDSYEQYF.